The rows below give T cell receptor beta chains drawn from one sample of a study of beta chain features in type 1 diabetes. Profiled with immunoSEQ multiplex PCR; TCRdb holds only in-frame clones, not every one. The sample holds fewer than 500,000 clones; approximately 14% are singletons and the top ten take about 0.04%. Sequencing used naive CD4+ T cells from blood. These receptors all come from a man in his thirties or forties in good health. CDR3s include the opening cysteine and the closing phenylalanine or tryptophan. The D gene is left open where the match is weak. A row's size may be missing; if present it is once, few, many or a size class.

D	size	V	J	DNA	CDR3
NA	NA	TRBV7-2	TRBJ2-4	TGTGCCAGCAGCTTGGGCCTACTAAACATTCAGTACTTC	CASSLGLLNIQYF
NA	few	TRBV29-1	TRBJ1-1	TGCAGCGTTGTCTCAGCGAACACTGAAGCTTTCTTT	CSVVSANTEAFF
NA	NA	TRBV7-3	TRBJ2-2	TGTGCCAGCAGCTCCCATGGAGGCACCGGGGAGCTGTTTTTT	CASSSHGGTGELFF
NA	few	TRBV18	TRBJ2-2	TGTGCCAGCTCACTGCTGGGACACGTCAACACCGGGGAGCTGTTTTTT	CASSLLGHVNTGELFF
NA	NA	TRBV4-1	TRBJ2-3	TGCGCCAGCAGCGCCCCAATGGATACGCAGTATTTT	CASSAPMDTQYF
NA	NA	TRBV7-2	TRBJ2-3	TGTGCCAGCAGCTTAGCGGAATTCACAGATACGCAGTATTTT	CASSLAEFTDTQYF
TRBD1	NA	TRBV30	TRBJ1-5	TGTGCCTGGGCGACAGGGCGAAGTCAGCCCCAGCATTTT	CAWATGRSQPQHF
NA	NA	TRBV19	TRBJ1-2	TGTGCCAGTAGTATAGATCCTGGGACACCCAACTATGGCTACACCTTC	CASSIDPGTPNYGYTF
NA	few	TRBV7-9	TRBJ1-1	TGTGCCAGCAGCTTACGTCCCCGGGACACTGAAGCTTTCTTT	CASSLRPRDTEAFF
NA	few	TRBV9	TRBJ2-3	TGTGCCAGCAGCGTAGCCGGGGCAGATACGCAGTATTTT	CASSVAGADTQYF
TRBD2	NA	TRBV9	TRBJ2-1	TGTGCCAGCAGCGTCGGCGGGAGGACCTACAATGAGCAGTTCTTC	CASSVGGRTYNEQFF
TRBD2	many	TRBV29-1	TRBJ2-3	TGCAGCGTGGGGCGGCAGGGAGGGACAGATACGCAGTATTTT	CSVGRQGGTDTQYF
NA	few	TRBV14	TRBJ2-5	TGTGCCAGCAGCCCCAATTGGGGGACCCAGTACTTC	CASSPNWGTQYF
NA	NA	TRBV14	TRBJ2-2	TGTGCCAGCAGCCAAGACGCGGGTGTCCAATCCGGGGAGCTGTTTTTT	CASSQDAGVQSGELFF
TRBD2	NA	TRBV6-5	TRBJ2-1	TGTGCCAGCAGGTCCGGGGGTAGCGGGTACAATGAGCAGTTCTTC	CASRSGGSGYNEQFF